This T cell receptor beta chain stems from a study of shared clonotypes between healthy human individuals. In the study's own analysis: There were no quality scores in the junction-only immunoSEQ sequences, so filtering differed. The protocol was immunoSEQ multiplex PCR, while the TCRdb copy is restricted to in-frame clones and leaves out a portion. Clone size and the V and J calls come from that table; the DNA yielded D and trimming. The profile covers some 580,000 clones, with 95% to 98% appearing a single time and more than 0.3% taken by the ten largest. General study findings and limits: Some naive CD4 clonotypes, roughly 5%, turned up in common across a few donors.

Worth noting for this clone: The antigen remains unidentified.

CDR1 is SEHNR, CDR2 FQNEAQ, per germline (reference sequence). The CDR3 sequence is 14 residues long. V was trimmed by 5 bases and J by 10 bases, leaving 18 bases between them. It was CD45RO-negative cells, positively selected for CCR7, that made up naive CD8 cells, with terminally differentiated effector memory CD45RA+ cells excluded. Recent acute infections and vaccinations were absent in the healthy HIV-negative adult donors. The sequenced material came from naive CD8+ T cells sorted from blood. The receptor's source is a man aged 30-40 years in good health. This chain uses TRBV7-9 with TRBJ2-1; D unresolved. CDR3 sequence (DNA): TGTGCCAGCAGCGATGGTCCCTCTTTGCGGGAGCAGTTCTTC. Encoded protein: CASSDGPSLREQFF.